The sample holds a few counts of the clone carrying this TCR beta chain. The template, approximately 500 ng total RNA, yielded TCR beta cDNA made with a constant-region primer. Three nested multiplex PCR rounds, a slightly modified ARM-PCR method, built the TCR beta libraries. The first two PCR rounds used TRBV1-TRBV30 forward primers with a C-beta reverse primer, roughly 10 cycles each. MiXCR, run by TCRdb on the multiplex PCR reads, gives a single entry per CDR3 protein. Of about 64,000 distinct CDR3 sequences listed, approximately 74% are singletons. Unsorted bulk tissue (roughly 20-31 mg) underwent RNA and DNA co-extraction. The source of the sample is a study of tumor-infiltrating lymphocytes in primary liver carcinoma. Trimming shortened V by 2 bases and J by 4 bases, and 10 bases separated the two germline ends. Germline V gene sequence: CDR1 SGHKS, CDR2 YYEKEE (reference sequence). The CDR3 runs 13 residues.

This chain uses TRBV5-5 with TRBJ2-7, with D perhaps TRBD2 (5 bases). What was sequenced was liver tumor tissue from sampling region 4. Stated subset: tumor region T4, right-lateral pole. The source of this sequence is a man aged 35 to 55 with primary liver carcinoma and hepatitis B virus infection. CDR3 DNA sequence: TGTGCCAGCAGCTTACCAACGGGGTACGAGCAGTACTTC. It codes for CASSLPTGYEQYF.